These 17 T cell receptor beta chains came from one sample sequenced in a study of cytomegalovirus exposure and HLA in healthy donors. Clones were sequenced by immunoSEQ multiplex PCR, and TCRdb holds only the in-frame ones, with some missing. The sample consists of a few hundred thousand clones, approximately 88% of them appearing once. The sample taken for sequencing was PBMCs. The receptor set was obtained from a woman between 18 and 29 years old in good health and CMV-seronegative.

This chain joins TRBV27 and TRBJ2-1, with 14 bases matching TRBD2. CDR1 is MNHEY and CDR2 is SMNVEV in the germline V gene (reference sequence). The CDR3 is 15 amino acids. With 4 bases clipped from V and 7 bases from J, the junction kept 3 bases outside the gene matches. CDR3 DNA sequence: TGTGCCAGCAGTTCCGGGACTAGCGGGAGTAATGAGCAGTTCTTC. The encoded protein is CASSSGTSGSNEQFF.

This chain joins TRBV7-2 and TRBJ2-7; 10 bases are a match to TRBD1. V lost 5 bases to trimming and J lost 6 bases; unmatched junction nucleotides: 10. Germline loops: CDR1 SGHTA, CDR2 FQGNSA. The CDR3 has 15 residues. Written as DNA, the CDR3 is TGTGCCAGCAGCACCCTCGGGACAGGGGTTGGCGAGCAGTACTTC. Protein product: CASSTLGTGVGEQYF.

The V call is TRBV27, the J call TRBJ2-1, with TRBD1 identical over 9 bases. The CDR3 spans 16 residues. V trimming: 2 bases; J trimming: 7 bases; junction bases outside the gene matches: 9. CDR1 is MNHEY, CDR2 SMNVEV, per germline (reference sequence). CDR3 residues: CASSLGPGQGKNEQFF. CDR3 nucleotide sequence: TGTGCCAGCAGTTTAGGGCCGGGACAGGGAAAAAATGAGCAGTTCTTC.

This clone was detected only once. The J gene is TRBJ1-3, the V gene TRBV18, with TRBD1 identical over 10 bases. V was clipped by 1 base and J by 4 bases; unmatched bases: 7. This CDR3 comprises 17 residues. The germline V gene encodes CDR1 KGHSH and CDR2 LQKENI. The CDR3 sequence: CASSPQGQGQVGNTIYF. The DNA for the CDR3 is TGTGCCAGCTCACCACAGGGACAGGGGCAAGTCGGAAACACCATATATTTT. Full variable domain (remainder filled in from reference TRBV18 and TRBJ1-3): NAGVMQNPRHLVRRRGQEARLRCSPMKGHSHVYWYRQLPEEGLKFMVYLQKENIIDESGMPKERFSAEFPKEGPSILRIQQVVRGDSAAYFCASSPQGQGQVGNTIYFGEGSWLTVV.

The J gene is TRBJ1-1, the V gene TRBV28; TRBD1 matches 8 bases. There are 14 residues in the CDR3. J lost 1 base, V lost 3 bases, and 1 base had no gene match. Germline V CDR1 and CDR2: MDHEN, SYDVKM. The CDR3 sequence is CASSFGQGNTEAFF. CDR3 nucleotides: TGTGCCAGCAGTTTCGGACAGGGGAACACTGAAGCTTTCTTT.

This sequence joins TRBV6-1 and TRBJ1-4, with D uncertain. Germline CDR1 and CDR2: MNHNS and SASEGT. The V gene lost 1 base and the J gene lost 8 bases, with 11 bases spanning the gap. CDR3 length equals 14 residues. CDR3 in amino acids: CASSEGHAREKLFF. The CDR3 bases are TGTGCCAGCAGTGAAGGCCACGCTAGGGAAAAACTGTTTTTT.

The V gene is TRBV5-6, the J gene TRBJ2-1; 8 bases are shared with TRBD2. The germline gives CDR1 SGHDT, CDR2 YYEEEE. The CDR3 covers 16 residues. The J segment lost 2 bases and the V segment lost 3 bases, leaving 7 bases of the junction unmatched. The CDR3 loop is CASSSLTGRAYNEQFF. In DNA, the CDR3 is TGTGCCAGCAGCTCTCTGACCGGGAGGGCCTACAATGAGCAGTTCTTC.

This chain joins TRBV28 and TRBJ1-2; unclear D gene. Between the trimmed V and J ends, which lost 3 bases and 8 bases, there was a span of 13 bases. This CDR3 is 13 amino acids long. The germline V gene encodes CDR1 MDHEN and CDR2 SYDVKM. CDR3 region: CASSLGSSGGYTF. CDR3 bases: TGTGCCAGCAGTTTGGGGAGTTCGGGGGGCTACACCTTC.

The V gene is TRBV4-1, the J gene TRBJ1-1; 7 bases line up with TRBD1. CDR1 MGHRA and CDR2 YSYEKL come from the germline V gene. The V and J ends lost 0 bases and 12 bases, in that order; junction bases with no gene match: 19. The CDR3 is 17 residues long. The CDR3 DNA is TGCGCCAGCAGCCAAGATAACCGGGGACAGACCTGCTCGGAGACTTTCTTT. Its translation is CASSQDNRGQTCSETFF.

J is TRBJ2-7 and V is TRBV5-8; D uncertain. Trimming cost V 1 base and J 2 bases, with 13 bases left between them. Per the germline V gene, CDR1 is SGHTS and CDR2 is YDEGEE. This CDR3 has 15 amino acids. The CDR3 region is CASSLNQLSTYEQYF. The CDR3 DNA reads TGTGCCAGCAGCTTGAACCAATTGAGCACCTACGAGCAGTACTTC.

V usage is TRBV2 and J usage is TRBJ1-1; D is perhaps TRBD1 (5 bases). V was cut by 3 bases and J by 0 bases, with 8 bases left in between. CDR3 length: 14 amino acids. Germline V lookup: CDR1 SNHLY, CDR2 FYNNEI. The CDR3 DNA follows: TGTGCCAGCAGTGACGGACAATTGAACACTGAAGCTTTCTTT. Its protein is CASSDGQLNTEAFF.

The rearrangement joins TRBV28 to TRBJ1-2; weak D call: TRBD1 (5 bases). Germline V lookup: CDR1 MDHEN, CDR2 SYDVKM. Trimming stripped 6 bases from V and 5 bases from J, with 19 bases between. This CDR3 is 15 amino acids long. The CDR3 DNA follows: TGTGCCAGCAGCCAAGTAGGGGAAACTATATATGGCTACACCTTC. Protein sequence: CASSQVGETIYGYTF.

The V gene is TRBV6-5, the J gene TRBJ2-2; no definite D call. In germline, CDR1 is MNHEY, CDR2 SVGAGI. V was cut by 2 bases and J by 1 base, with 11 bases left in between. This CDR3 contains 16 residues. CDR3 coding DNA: TGTGCCAGCAGTTACCTCCCCCGCGGGAACACCGGGGAGCTGTTTTTT. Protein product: CASSYLPRGNTGELFF.

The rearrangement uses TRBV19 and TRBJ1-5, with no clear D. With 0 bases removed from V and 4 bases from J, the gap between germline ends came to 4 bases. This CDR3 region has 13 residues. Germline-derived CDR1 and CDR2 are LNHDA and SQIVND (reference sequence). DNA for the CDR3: TGTGCCAGTAGTATAGAGTATAATCAGCCCCAGCATTTT. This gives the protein CASSIEYNQPQHF.

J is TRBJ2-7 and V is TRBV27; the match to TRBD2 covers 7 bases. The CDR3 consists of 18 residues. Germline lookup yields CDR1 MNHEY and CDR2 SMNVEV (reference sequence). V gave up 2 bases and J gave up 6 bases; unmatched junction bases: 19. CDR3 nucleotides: TGTGCCAGCAGTTTAAACCTCCCCCGGGCGGGAGCTGTTTCCGAGCAGTACTTC. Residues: CASSLNLPRAGAVSEQYF.

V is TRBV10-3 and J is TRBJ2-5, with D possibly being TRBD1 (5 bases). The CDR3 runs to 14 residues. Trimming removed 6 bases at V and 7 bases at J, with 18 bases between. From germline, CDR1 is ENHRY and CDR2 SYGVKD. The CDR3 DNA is TGTGCCATCAGATCGGGCTCGACCCAGGGGACCCAGTACTTC. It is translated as CAIRSGSTQGTQYF.

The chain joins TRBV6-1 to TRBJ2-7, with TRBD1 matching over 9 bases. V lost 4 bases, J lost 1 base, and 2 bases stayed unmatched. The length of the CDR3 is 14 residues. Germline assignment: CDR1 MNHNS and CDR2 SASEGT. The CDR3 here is CASSGDRASYEQYF. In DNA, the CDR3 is TGTGCCAGCAGTGGGGACAGGGCGTCCTACGAGCAGTACTTC.